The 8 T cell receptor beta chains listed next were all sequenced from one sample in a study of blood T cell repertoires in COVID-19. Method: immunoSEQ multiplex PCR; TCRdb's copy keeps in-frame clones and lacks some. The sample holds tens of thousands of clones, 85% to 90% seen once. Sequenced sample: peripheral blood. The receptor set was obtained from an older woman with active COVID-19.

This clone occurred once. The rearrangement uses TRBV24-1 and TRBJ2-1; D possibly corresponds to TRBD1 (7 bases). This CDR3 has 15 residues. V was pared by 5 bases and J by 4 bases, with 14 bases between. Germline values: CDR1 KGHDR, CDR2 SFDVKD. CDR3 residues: CATSGGTATYNEQFF. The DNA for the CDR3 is TGTGCCACCAGTGGCGGGACAGCTACTTACAATGAGCAGTTCTTC.

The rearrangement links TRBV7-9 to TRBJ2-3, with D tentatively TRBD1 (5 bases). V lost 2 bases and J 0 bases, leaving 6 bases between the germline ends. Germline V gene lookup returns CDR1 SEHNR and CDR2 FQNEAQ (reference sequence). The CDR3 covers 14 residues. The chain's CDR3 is CASSLSGSTDTQYF. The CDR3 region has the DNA TGTGCCAGCAGCTTATCAGGGAGCACAGATACGCAGTATTTT.

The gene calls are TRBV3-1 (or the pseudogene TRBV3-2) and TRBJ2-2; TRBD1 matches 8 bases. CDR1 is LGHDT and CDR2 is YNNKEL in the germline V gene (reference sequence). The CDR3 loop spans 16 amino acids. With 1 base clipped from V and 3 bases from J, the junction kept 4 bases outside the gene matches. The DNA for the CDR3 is TGTGCCAGCAGCCAAGGACAGGGGTCCTACACCGGGGAGCTGTTTTTT. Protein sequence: CASSQGQGSYTGELFF.

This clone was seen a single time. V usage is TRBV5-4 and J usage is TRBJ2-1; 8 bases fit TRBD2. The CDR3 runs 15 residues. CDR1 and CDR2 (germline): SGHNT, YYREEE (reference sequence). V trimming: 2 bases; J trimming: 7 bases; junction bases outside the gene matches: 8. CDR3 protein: CASSFSSGSLNEQFF. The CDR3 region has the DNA TGTGCCAGCAGCTTTTCCAGCGGGAGCCTAAATGAGCAGTTCTTC.

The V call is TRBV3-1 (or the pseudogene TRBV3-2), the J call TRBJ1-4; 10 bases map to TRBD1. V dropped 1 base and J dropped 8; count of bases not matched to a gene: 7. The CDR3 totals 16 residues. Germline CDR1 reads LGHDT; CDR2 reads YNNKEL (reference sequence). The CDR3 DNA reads TGTGCCAGCAGCCAAGCGAGGGACAGGGGACGGGAAAAACTGTTTTTT. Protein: CASSQARDRGREKLFF.

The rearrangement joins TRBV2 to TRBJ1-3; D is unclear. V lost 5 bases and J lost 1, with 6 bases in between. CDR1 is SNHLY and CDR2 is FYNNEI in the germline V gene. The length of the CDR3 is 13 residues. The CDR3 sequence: CASSRGSGNTIYF. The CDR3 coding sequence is TGTGCCAGCAGTCGAGGATCTGGAAACACCATATATTTT.

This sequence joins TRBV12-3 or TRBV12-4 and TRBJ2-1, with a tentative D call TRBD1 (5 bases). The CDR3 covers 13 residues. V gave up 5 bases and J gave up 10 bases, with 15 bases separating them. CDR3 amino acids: CASSPQGPQEQFF. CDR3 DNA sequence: TGTGCCAGCAGTCCCCAGGGTCCACAGGAGCAGTTCTTC.

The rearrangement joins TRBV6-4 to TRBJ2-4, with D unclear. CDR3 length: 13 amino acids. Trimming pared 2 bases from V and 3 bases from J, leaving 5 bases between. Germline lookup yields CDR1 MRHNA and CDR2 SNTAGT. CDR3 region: CASSDSHKNIQYF. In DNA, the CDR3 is TGTGCCAGCAGTGACAGCCACAAAAACATTCAGTACTTC.